The entry below describes one TCR beta chain. The entry originates in a study of OX40 agonist ivuxolimab in advanced cancers. Some clones are missing from TCRdb's copy, which holds only in-frame ones; the method was immunoSEQ multiplex PCR. The sample gives about 34,000 clones, 81% of which show up once; around 1.5% is in the top ten. The sequencing used CD4+ or CD8+ T cells sorted from blood, collected in a trial of the OX40 agonist ivuxolimab. The receptor was isolated from an adult with an advanced solid tumor such as melanoma, head and neck, liver or kidney cancer.

For the CDR3, the DNA is TGTGCCAGCGTAGGGGAAACCGGGGAGCTGTTTTTT. As protein: CASVGETGELFF. The rearrangement links TRBV2 to TRBJ2-2; weak D call: TRBD1 (5 bases). Germline CDR1 reads SNHLY; CDR2 reads FYNNEI. The V end lost 8 bases, the J end lost 5 bases, and 9 bases lay between the germline ends. There are 12 residues in the CDR3.